The rows below give T cell receptor beta chains drawn from one sample of a study of molecular identifiers for immune sequencing clone quantification. TCRdb used MiXCR to reprocess the PCR reads, holding one entry per CDR3 protein. The data contain approximately 500,000 distinct CDR3 sequences, around 23% of them singletons. The sequenced sample consisted of naive CD8+ T cells from blood, with Jurkat cell RNA spiked in. The receptors shown here come from a human donor in good health. Some libraries in this study had Jurkat cell RNA spiked in. CDR3s include the opening cysteine and the closing phenylalanine or tryptophan. A D gene is named only where the DNA matches it firmly. Clone size is shown for a subset of rows, as once, few, many or a class of expanded clone.

V: TRBV7-9; size: many; J: TRBJ2-7; D: TRBD1; CDR3: CASSSPGGKYEQYF; DNA: TGTGCCAGCAGCTCCCCAGGGGGCAAGTACGAGCAGTACTTC
V: TRBV2; size: few; J: TRBJ2-7; D: NA; CDR3: CASSPGSNYEQYF; DNA: TGTGCCAGCAGCCCAGGGAGTAATTACGAGCAGTACTTC
V: TRBV3-1; size: few; J: TRBJ2-7; D: NA; CDR3: CASSPPDSLEQYF; DNA: TGTGCCAGCAGCCCCCCGGACAGTCTAGAGCAGTACTTC
V: TRBV11-2; size: few; J: TRBJ1-1; D: NA; CDR3: CASSPIGDTEAFF; DNA: TGTGCCAGCAGCCCAATAGGGGACACTGAAGCTTTCTTT
V: TRBV5-4; size: NA; J: TRBJ2-1; D: TRBD2; CDR3: CASNPPGGLNEQFF; DNA: TGTGCCAGCAACCCCCCGGGGGGGTTGAATGAGCAGTTCTTC
V: TRBV12-3/TRBV12-4; size: NA; J: TRBJ2-5; D: TRBD1; CDR3: CASSHTGTGGAETQYF; DNA: TGTGCCAGCAGTCACACCGGGACAGGGGGCGCAGAGACCCAGTACTTC
V: TRBV7-9; size: NA; J: TRBJ1-4; D: NA; CDR3: CASSSTGTRNEKLFF; DNA: TGTGCCAGCAGCTCGACCGGGACACGTAATGAAAAACTGTTTTTT
V: TRBV2; size: once; J: TRBJ2-2; D: NA; CDR3: CASSTRLVPGELFF; DNA: TGTGCCAGCAGTACCCGACTAGTTCCCGGGGAGCTGTTTTTT
V: TRBV20-1; size: NA; J: TRBJ2-7; D: NA; CDR3: CSARFQGYEQYF; DNA: TGCAGTGCTAGGTTCCAGGGTTACGAGCAGTACTTC
V: TRBV3-1; size: NA; J: TRBJ1-4; D: TRBD1; CDR3: CASSHTTGATNEKLFF; DNA: TGTGCCAGCAGCCACACTACAGGGGCAACTAATGAAAAACTGTTTTTT
V: TRBV29-1; size: NA; J: TRBJ2-5; D: NA; CDR3: CSAEGVQEAQYF; DNA: TGCAGCGCTGAGGGAGTACAAGAGGCCCAGTACTTC
V: TRBV4-1; size: many; J: TRBJ2-3; D: NA; CDR3: CASSQTARGGPTDTQYF; DNA: TGCGCCAGCAGCCAGACTGCGAGAGGGGGACCCACAGATACGCAGTATTTT
V: TRBV11-2; size: many; J: TRBJ2-1; D: TRBD2; CDR3: CASSPPEAGRAVEQFF; DNA: TGTGCCAGCAGCCCCCCAGAGGCCGGGAGGGCCGTTGAGCAGTTCTTC
V: TRBV27; size: NA; J: TRBJ1-5; D: NA; CDR3: CASSSASNQPQHF; DNA: TGTGCCAGCAGTTCAGCTAGCAATCAGCCCCAGCATTTT
V: TRBV2; size: few; J: TRBJ2-3; D: TRBD2; CDR3: CASRGSGFSTDTQYF; DNA: TGTGCCAGCAGGGGTAGCGGGTTCAGCACAGATACGCAGTATTTT
V: TRBV10-3; size: few; J: TRBJ2-5; D: NA; CDR3: CAISESVGVETQYF; DNA: TGTGCCATCAGTGAGTCGGTCGGGGTAGAGACCCAGTACTTC
V: TRBV4-3; size: many; J: TRBJ1-3; D: TRBD1; CDR3: CASSQGGQGVGNTIYF; DNA: TGCGCCAGCAGCCAAGGCGGACAGGGGGTAGGAAACACCATATATTTT
V: TRBV13; size: few; J: TRBJ2-5; D: NA; CDR3: CASSLPRGETQYF; DNA: TGTGCCAGCAGCCTCCCACGGGGGGAGACCCAGTACTTC
V: TRBV11-3; size: NA; J: TRBJ2-1; D: NA; CDR3: CASSLSYSNNKQFF; DNA: TGTGCCAGCAGCTTAAGTTACAGTAACAATAAGCAGTTCTTC
V: TRBV7-9; size: few; J: TRBJ2-3; D: NA; CDR3: CASSGRQQDVTDTQYF; DNA: TGTGCCAGCAGCGGGAGACAACAGGATGTTACAGATACGCAGTATTTT
V: TRBV4-1; size: few; J: TRBJ1-1; D: NA; CDR3: CASSHPIGGSPEAFF; DNA: TGCGCCAGCAGCCATCCGATCGGGGGCTCCCCTGAAGCTTTCTTT
V: TRBV7-9; size: few; J: TRBJ2-7; D: NA; CDR3: CASSSLLTSSYEQYF; DNA: TGTGCCAGCAGCTCACTACTCACTTCCTCCTACGAGCAGTACTTC
V: TRBV28; size: many; J: TRBJ2-1; D: NA; CDR3: CASSLGVQFF; DNA: TGTGCCAGCAGCTTAGGGGTGCAGTTCTTC
V: TRBV13; size: NA; J: TRBJ1-2; D: TRBD1; CDR3: CASSTTTGQDNYGYTF; DNA: TGTGCCAGCAGCACAACAACGGGACAGGACAACTATGGCTACACCTTC
V: TRBV12-3/TRBV12-4; size: many; J: TRBJ2-2; D: NA; CDR3: CASSPSVGELFF; DNA: TGTGCCAGCAGCCCCTCGGTAGGGGAGCTGTTTTTT
V: TRBV2; size: many; J: TRBJ2-3; D: TRBD2; CDR3: CASSPGLGDTDTQYF; DNA: TGTGCCAGCAGTCCGGGACTAGGTGACACAGATACGCAGTATTTT
V: TRBV7-8; size: once; J: TRBJ2-1; D: TRBD2; CDR3: CASSLGFGGGTYNEQFF; DNA: TGTGCCAGCAGCTTAGGGTTTGGCGGGGGAACGTACAATGAGCAGTTCTTC
V: TRBV3-1; size: NA; J: TRBJ2-1; D: NA; CDR3: CASSLSLALNDNEQFF; DNA: TGTGCCAGCAGCCTCTCCCTCGCCCTTAATGACAATGAGCAGTTCTTC
V: TRBV10-1; size: many; J: TRBJ2-7; D: NA; CDR3: CASSDRDTPYEQYF; DNA: TGCGCCAGCAGTGATCGGGACACCCCCTACGAGCAGTACTTC
V: TRBV3-1; size: NA; J: TRBJ2-3; D: NA; CDR3: CASSQGGFVTDTQYF; DNA: TGTGCCAGCAGCCAAGGAGGGTTTGTCACAGATACGCAGTATTTT
V: TRBV14; size: few; J: TRBJ1-1; D: NA; CDR3: CASSQLMSNTEAFF; DNA: TGTGCCAGCAGCCAATTAATGTCGAACACTGAAGCTTTCTTT
V: TRBV7-9; size: NA; J: TRBJ2-3; D: NA; CDR3: CASSLSLGADTQYF; DNA: TGTGCCAGCAGCTTATCCCTAGGCGCAGATACGCAGTATTTT
V: TRBV4-3; size: few; J: TRBJ2-7; D: NA; CDR3: CASSQDRVFAGYEQYF; DNA: TGCGCCAGCAGCCAAGATCGGGTCTTTGCGGGCTACGAGCAGTACTTC
V: TRBV14; size: few; J: TRBJ2-1; D: NA; CDR3: CASSRRDHNEQFF; DNA: TGTGCCAGCAGCCGCCGGGACCACAATGAGCAGTTCTTC
V: TRBV12-3/TRBV12-4; size: NA; J: TRBJ1-4; D: TRBD1; CDR3: CASSISPGTDNPTNGKLFF; DNA: TGTGCCAGCAGTATCTCCCCCGGGACAGACAACCCAACTAATGGAAAACTGTTTTTT
V: TRBV12-3/TRBV12-4; size: NA; J: TRBJ2-3; D: TRBD1; CDR3: CASSFPTGGSDTQYF; DNA: TGTGCCAGCAGTTTTCCCACAGGGGGGTCGGATACGCAGTATTTT
V: TRBV19; size: NA; J: TRBJ2-4; D: NA; CDR3: CASSMGLGVAKNIQYF; DNA: TGTGCCAGTAGTATGGGTCTGGGTGTAGCCAAAAACATTCAGTACTTC
V: TRBV11-2; size: NA; J: TRBJ2-2; D: TRBD2; CDR3: CASSFGTSAPNTGELFF; DNA: TGTGCCAGCAGCTTCGGGACTAGCGCCCCGAACACCGGGGAGCTGTTTTTT